These 4 T cell receptor beta chains were sequenced from one sample in a study of blood T cell repertoires in COVID-19. TCRdb's table, derived via immunoSEQ multiplex PCR, lists solely in-frame clones and lacks some. Of 300,000 to 350,000 clones listed, 90% to 95% are singletons. The specimen was PBMCs or T cells enriched from blood (not recorded which). These receptors all stem from a woman younger than 45 who had been exposed to COVID-19.

Regarding this clone: Other DNA sequences in the same sample also yield this CDR3. This chain joins TRBV18 and TRBJ1-2, with 11 bases identical to TRBD1. The junction had 1 base not matched to a gene; V was cut back by 1 base and J by 6 bases. The CDR3 spans 14 residues. The germline V gene has CDR1 KGHSH and CDR2 LQKENI. CDR3 bases: TGTGCCAGCTCACCACGGACAGGGGGCGATGGCTACACCTTC. As protein: CASSPRTGGDGYTF.

The gene calls are TRBV19 and TRBJ1-2; tentatively, D is TRBD1 (5 bases). Between the trimmed V and J ends, which lost 5 bases and 9 bases, there was a span of 22 bases. This CDR3 is built from 15 residues. In germline, CDR1 is LNHDA, CDR2 SQIVND (reference sequence). CDR3: CASSPHDSRPPSYTF. CDR3 coding DNA: TGTGCCAGTAGTCCCCACGACAGTCGCCCTCCGAGCTACACCTTC.

This sequence joins TRBV7-6 and TRBJ2-3; perhaps TRBD1 as D (5 bases). The V end lost 1 base, the J end lost 1 base, and 12 bases lay between the germline ends. Germline loops: CDR1 SGHVS, CDR2 FNYEAQ. This CDR3 has 16 amino acids. The CDR3 loop reads CASSLGDSRRTDTQYF. CDR3 bases: TGTGCCAGCAGCTTAGGAGACAGTCGTCGCACAGATACGCAGTATTTT.

The chain links TRBV4-1 to TRBJ1-2; TRBD1 is a possible D gene (5 bases). V lost 0 bases to trimming and J lost 6 bases, with 11 bases between them. CDR3 size: 14 residues. Germline CDR1 MGHRA, CDR2 YSYEKL. CDR3 amino acids: CASSQEGAAHGYTF. The CDR3 DNA reads TGCGCCAGCAGCCAAGAAGGGGCGGCCCATGGCTACACCTTC.